This TCR beta chain was profiled in a study of CD8+ T cells in alopecia areata. Looking at the study overall: C3H/HeJ graft donors with spontaneous alopecia, aged about 6-12 months, supplied skin that was transplanted onto female C3H/HeJ mice aged roughly 7-11 weeks.

cDNA serving as the sequencing template came from extracted, reverse transcribed RNA. Measured with immunoSEQ multiplex PCR; TCRdb has only the in-frame clones, and not every one. The sample yields some 18,000 clones, without any singletons. This clone was observed many times. Its antigen is not identified. The gene names here belong to mouse. The read ends 4 residues early relative to the CDR3; the germline J gene fills the gap. Points from the study as a whole: For lesional scalp, especially alopecia totalis/universalis, clonality was higher than in normal scalp.

A panel of CD4, CD8alpha, NKG2D, NKG2ACE and other markers served to sort pooled cutaneous lymph node cells. Looked up from germline, CDR1 is NNHDY and CDR2 is SYVADS. This CDR3 region has 15 residues. Sequenced sample: CD8+ T cells sorted from a lymph node. The chain is built from TRBV13-3 and TRBJ2-1, with TRBD1 matching 10 bases. The origin of this receptor is a C3H/HeJ mouse with alopecia areata. This strain has MHC haplotype H2-k. The CDR3 sequence: CASSVGTGAEAEQFF. The sequenced CDR3 bases are TGTGCCAGCAGTGTAGGGACAGGGGCGGAAGCT.